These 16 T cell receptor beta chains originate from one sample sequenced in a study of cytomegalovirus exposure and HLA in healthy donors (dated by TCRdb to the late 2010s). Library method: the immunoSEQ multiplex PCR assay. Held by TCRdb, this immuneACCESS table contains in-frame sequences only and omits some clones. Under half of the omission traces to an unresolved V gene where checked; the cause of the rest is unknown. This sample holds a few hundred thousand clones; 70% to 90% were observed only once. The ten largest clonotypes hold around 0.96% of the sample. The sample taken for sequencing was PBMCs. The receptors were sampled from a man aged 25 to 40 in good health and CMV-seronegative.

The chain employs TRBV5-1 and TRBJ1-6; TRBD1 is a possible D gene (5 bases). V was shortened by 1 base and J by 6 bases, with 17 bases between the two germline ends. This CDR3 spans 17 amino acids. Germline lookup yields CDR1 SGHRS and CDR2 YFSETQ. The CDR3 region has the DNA TGCGCCAGCAGCTTGACCCCGAATCAGGGTCGTAATTCACCCCTCCACTTT. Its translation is CASSLTPNQGRNSPLHF.

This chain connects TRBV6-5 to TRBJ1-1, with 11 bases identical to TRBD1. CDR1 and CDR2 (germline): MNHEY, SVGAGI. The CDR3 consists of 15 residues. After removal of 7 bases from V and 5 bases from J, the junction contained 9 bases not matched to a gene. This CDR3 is CASTRPGQGGTEAFF. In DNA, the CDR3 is TGTGCCAGCACGAGACCGGGACAGGGGGGTACTGAAGCTTTCTTT.

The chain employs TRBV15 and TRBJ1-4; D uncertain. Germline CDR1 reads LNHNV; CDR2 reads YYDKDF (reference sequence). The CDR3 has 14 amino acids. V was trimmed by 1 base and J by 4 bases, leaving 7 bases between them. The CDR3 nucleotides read TGTGCCACCAGCAGAGTCTCGTTTAATGAAAAACTGTTTTTT. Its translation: CATSRVSFNEKLFF.

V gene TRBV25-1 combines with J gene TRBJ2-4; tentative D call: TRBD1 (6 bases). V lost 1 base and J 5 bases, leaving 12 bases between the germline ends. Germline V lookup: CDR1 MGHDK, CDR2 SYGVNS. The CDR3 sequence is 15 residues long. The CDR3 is CASSEWDAGENIQYF. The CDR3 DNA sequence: TGTGCCAGCAGTGAATGGGACGCAGGGGAAAACATTCAGTACTTC.

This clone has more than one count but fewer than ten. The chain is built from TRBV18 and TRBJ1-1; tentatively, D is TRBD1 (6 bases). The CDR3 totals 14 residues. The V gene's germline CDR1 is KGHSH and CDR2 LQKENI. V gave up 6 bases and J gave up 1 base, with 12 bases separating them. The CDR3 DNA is TGTGCCAGCTCTCCGATACAGGGGAACACTGAAGCTTTCTTT. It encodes CASSPIQGNTEAFF.

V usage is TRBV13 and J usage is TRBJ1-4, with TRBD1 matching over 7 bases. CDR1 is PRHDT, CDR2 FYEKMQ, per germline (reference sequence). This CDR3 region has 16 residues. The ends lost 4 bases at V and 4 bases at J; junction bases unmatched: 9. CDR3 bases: TGTGCCAGCAGCTCCCCTGGGACAGCCCGTAATGAAAAACTGTTTTTT. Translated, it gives CASSSPGTARNEKLFF.

CDR3 sequence reads: CASSQERGFTYEQYF. For the CDR3, the DNA is TGCGCCAGCAGCCAAGAACGGGGATTCACCTACGAGCAGTACTTC. The rearrangement joins TRBV4-1 to TRBJ2-7; tentative D call: TRBD2 (5 bases). This CDR3 has 15 amino acids. Trimming cost V 0 bases and J 2 bases, with 11 bases left between them. Germline lookup yields CDR1 MGHRA and CDR2 YSYEKL.

The CDR3 region is CASSLVSGGSGEQFF. The CDR3 DNA follows: TGCGCCAGCAGCTTGGTGTCAGGGGGCTCGGGTGAGCAGTTCTTC. The chain is built from TRBV5-1 and TRBJ2-1; the match to TRBD1 covers 8 bases. Germline CDR1 reads SGHRS; CDR2 reads YFSETQ. The CDR3 is made up of 15 amino acids. J lost 9 bases, V lost 0 bases, and 8 bases had no gene match.

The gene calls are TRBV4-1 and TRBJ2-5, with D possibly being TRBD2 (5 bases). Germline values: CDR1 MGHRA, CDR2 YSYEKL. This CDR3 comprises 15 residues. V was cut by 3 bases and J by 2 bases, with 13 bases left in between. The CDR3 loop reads CASSQDQRTQETQYF. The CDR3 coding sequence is TGCGCCAGCAGCCAGGACCAACGGACTCAAGAGACCCAGTACTTC.

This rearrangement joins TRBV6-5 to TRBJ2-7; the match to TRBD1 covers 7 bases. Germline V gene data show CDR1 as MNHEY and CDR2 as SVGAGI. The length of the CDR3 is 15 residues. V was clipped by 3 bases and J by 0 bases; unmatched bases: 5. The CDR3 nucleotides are TGTGCCAGCAGTTATACTGAGGGGGCCTCCTACGAGCAGTACTTC. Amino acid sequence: CASSYTEGASYEQYF.

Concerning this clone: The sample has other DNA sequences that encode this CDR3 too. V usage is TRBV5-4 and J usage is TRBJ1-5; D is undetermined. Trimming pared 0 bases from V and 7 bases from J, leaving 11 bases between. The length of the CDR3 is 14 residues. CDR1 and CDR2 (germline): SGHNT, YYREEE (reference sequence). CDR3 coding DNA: TGTGCCAGCAGCTTGGGGGGAGTAGGCCAGCCCCAGCATTTT. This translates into CASSLGGVGQPQHF.

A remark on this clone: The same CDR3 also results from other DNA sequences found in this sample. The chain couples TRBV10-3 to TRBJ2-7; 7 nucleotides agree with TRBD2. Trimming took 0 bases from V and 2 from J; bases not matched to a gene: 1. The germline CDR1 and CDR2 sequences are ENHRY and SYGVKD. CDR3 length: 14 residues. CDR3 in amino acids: CAISESGGTYEQYF. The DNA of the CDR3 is TGTGCCATCAGTGAGTCGGGGGGGACCTACGAGCAGTACTTC.

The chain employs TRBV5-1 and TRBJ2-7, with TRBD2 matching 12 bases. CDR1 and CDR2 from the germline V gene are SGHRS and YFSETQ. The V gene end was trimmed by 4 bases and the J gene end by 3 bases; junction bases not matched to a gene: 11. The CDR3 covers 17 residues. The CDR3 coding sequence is TGCGCCAGCAGCCCCTGGACTAGCGGGGCCGAGGGCTACGAGCAGTACTTC. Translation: CASSPWTSGAEGYEQYF.

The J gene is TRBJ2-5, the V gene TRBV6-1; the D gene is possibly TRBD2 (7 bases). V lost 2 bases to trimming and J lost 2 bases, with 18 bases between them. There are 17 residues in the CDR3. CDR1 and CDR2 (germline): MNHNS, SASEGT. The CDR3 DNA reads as TGTGCCAGCAGTGAAATTGTGAGGGGGGGGCAGCAAGAGACCCAGTACTTC. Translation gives CASSEIVRGGQQETQYF.

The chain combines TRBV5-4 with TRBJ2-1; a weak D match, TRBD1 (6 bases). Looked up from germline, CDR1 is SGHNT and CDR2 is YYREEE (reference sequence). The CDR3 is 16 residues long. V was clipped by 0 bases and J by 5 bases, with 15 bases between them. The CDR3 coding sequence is TGTGCCAGCAGCTTGGAAGGGAACAGGGTGAACAATGAGCAGTTCTTC. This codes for CASSLEGNRVNNEQFF.

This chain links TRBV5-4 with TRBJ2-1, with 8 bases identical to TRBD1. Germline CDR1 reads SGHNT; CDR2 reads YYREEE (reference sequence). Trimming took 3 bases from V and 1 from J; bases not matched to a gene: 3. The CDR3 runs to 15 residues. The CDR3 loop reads CASSSQGGSYNEQFF. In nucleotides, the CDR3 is TGTGCCAGCAGCTCACAGGGGGGTTCCTACAATGAGCAGTTCTTC. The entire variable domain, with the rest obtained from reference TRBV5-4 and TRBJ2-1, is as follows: ETGVTQSPTHLIKTRGQQVTLRCSSQSGHNTVSWYQQALGQGPQFIFQYYREEENGRGNFPPRFSGLQFPNYSSELNVNALELDDSALYLCASSSQGGSYNEQFFGPGTRLTVL.